This T cell receptor beta chain was sequenced during a study of shared clonotypes between healthy human individuals. Across several immunoSEQ plates, the genomic DNA of each subset was split evenly. Repertoires were generated with immunoSEQ multiplex PCR, while TCRdb's copy carries only in-frame clones and drops some. The data hold around 440,000 clones, with around 77% observed a single time. Healthy adults negative for HIV, lacking recent acute infections or vaccinations, served as donors. Those who donated, Caucasian adults without exception, all lived in Nashville, Tennessee. In unsorted samples, genomic DNA was obtained using about 90 million PBMCs. This CDR3 is built from 14 residues. V lost 6 bases and J 1 base, leaving 12 bases between the germline ends. Germline-derived CDR1 and CDR2 are MDHEN and SYDVKM.

The receptor was derived from a woman aged 40 to 50 in good health. Some clones in this sample may be carry-over from other donors' samples. The sample was PBMCs. The V and J genes are TRBV28 and TRBJ2-5; tentatively, D is TRBD1 or TRBD2 (5 bases each). The CDR3 is CASSEPGPQETQYF. The CDR3 DNA reads TGTGCCAGCAGCGAACCGGGACCCCAAGAGACCCAGTACTTC.